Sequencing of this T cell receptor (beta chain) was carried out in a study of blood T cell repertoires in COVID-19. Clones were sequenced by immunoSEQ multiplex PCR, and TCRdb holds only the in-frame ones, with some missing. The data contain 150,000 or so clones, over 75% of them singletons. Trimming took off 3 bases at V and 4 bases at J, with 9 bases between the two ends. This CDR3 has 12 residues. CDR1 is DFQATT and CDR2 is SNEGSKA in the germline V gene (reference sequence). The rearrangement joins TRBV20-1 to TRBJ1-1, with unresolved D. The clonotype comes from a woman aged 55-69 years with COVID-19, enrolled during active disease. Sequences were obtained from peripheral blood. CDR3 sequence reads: CSASASGTEAFF. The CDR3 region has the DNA TGCAGTGCTAGTGCCAGTGGCACTGAAGCTTTCTTT.